These T cell receptor beta chains were read from a single sample in a study of T cell responses to AZD1222 COVID-19 vaccine. Measured with immunoSEQ multiplex PCR; TCRdb has only the in-frame clones, and not every one. In the table there are over 130,000 clones, 80% to 95% of which are singletons. Sequences were derived from peripheral blood, sampled on day 0 of AZD1222 vaccination. The source is an adult in good health. The CDR3 runs from the conserved cysteine through the conserved F or W. D genes are given only for firm matches. The size entry is marked missing in some rows and otherwise reads once, few, many or a size class.

CDR3 DNA: TGTGCCAGCAGTGACTCGGGAGGACAGTCACCTTCACCCCTCCACTTT
CDR3 protein: CASSDSGGQSPSPLHF
D gene: NA
clone size: NA
J gene: TRBJ1-6
V gene: TRBV6-4

CDR3 DNA: TGTGCCAGCAGTTTACGGGAGTCAGTCTACGAGCAGTACTTC
CDR3 protein: CASSLRESVYEQYF
D gene: NA
clone size: NA
J gene: TRBJ2-7
V gene: TRBV6-2/TRBV6-3

CDR3 DNA: TGTGCCACCAGCAGAGTAGTTCTTGGCACAGATACGCAGTATTTT
CDR3 protein: CATSRVVLGTDTQYF
D gene: NA
clone size: once
J gene: TRBJ2-3
V gene: TRBV15

CDR3 DNA: TGTGCCAGCAGCTTCCAGGGTGACTTCAATGAAAAACTGTTTTTT
CDR3 protein: CASSFQGDFNEKLFF
D gene: NA
clone size: NA
J gene: TRBJ1-4
V gene: TRBV7-9

CDR3 DNA: TGTGCCAGCAGAGAGGGGCTAGTGGAAAAACTGTTTTTT
CDR3 protein: CASREGLVEKLFF
D gene: NA
clone size: NA
J gene: TRBJ1-4
V gene: TRBV12-3/TRBV12-4

CDR3 DNA: TGCGCCAGCAGGTATGGGGAAAACGAGCAGTTCTTC
CDR3 protein: CASRYGENEQFF
D gene: NA
clone size: NA
J gene: TRBJ2-1
V gene: TRBV10-2

CDR3 DNA: TGTGCCAGCTCCCTGGCGGGGGAAACAGATACGCAGTATTTT
CDR3 protein: CASSLAGETDTQYF
D gene: TRBD2
clone size: NA
J gene: TRBJ2-3
V gene: TRBV28

CDR3 DNA: TGTGCCAGCTCACCAGGACAGTCGGGCGATGAGCAGTTCTTC
CDR3 protein: CASSPGQSGDEQFF
D gene: NA
clone size: NA
J gene: TRBJ2-1
V gene: TRBV18

CDR3 DNA: TGTGCCAGCAGTTTAGAGGGGGTGGGTGGCTACACCTTC
CDR3 protein: CASSLEGVGGYTF
D gene: NA
clone size: NA
J gene: TRBJ1-2
V gene: TRBV12-3/TRBV12-4

CDR3 DNA: TGTGCCAGCAGTTACATACGGGGTTATGGCTACACCTTC
CDR3 protein: CASSYIRGYGYTF
D gene: NA
clone size: NA
J gene: TRBJ1-2
V gene: TRBV28

CDR3 DNA: TGCGCCAGCAGCCCGGCGTTAGGCAATGAGCAGTTCTTC
CDR3 protein: CASSPALGNEQFF
D gene: NA
clone size: once
J gene: TRBJ2-1
V gene: TRBV5-1

CDR3 DNA: TGCGCCAGCAGGGAAGGGGGCGTCAGTTCACCCCTCCACTTT
CDR3 protein: CASREGGVSSPLHF
D gene: TRBD1
clone size: NA
J gene: TRBJ1-6
V gene: TRBV5-1

CDR3 DNA: TGTGCCAGCAGCTTAGCGTCTGGGAGCACTGAAGCTTTCTTT
CDR3 protein: CASSLASGSTEAFF
D gene: NA
clone size: NA
J gene: TRBJ1-1
V gene: TRBV7-8

CDR3 DNA: TGTGCCACCAGCGCCAGAACTCCAAACACTGAAGCTTTCTTT
CDR3 protein: CATSARTPNTEAFF
D gene: NA
clone size: NA
J gene: TRBJ1-1
V gene: TRBV15

CDR3 DNA: TGTGCCAGCAGTCACCCGACAGCCCTAGAGGGTAATCAGCCCCAGCATTTT
CDR3 protein: CASSHPTALEGNQPQHF
D gene: NA
clone size: once
J gene: TRBJ1-5
V gene: TRBV6-6

CDR3 DNA: TGTGCCAGCAGCCGACAGGGAGGGAATGAGCAGTTCTTC
CDR3 protein: CASSRQGGNEQFF
D gene: NA
clone size: NA
J gene: TRBJ2-1
V gene: TRBV7-8

CDR3 DNA: TGTGCCAGCAGAAACCCCCCTAGCGGGGGACAAGAGACCCAGTACTTC
CDR3 protein: CASRNPPSGGQETQYF
D gene: TRBD2
clone size: NA
J gene: TRBJ2-5
V gene: TRBV28

CDR3 DNA: TGTGCCATCAGTTCTCCCCCCCTGGACAGGGGTGATGGCTACACCTTC
CDR3 protein: CAISSPPLDRGDGYTF
D gene: TRBD1
clone size: NA
J gene: TRBJ1-2
V gene: TRBV10-3

CDR3 DNA: TGTGCCAGCAGCTTAGCGCTCACAGGGGTTACGGATGAGCAGTTCTTC
CDR3 protein: CASSLALTGVTDEQFF
D gene: TRBD1
clone size: once
J gene: TRBJ2-1
V gene: TRBV7-8

CDR3 DNA: TGCGCCAGCAGCCGGGACAGGGTAGATTCACCCCTCCACTTT
CDR3 protein: CASSRDRVDSPLHF
D gene: TRBD1
clone size: few
J gene: TRBJ1-6
V gene: TRBV5-1

CDR3 DNA: TGTGCCAGCACCCGACTGGGGGACCGTCCCTCTGGGGCCAACGTCCTGACTTTC
CDR3 protein: CASTRLGDRPSGANVLTF
D gene: NA
clone size: NA
J gene: TRBJ2-6
V gene: TRBV7-9

CDR3 DNA: TGTGCCATCTGCCCTGAAAGGGAAAGTGAGCAGTTCTTC
CDR3 protein: CAICPERESEQFF
D gene: NA
clone size: NA
J gene: TRBJ2-1
V gene: TRBV10-3

CDR3 DNA: TGTGCCACCAGTGATTCCACAGCTGGAAACACCATATATTTT
CDR3 protein: CATSDSTAGNTIYF
D gene: NA
clone size: NA
J gene: TRBJ1-3
V gene: TRBV24-1

CDR3 DNA: TGCGCCAGCAGCTTGGTCGCGTCCGGGCTGACCTCCTACAATGAGCAGTTCTTC
CDR3 protein: CASSLVASGLTSYNEQFF
D gene: NA
clone size: NA
J gene: TRBJ2-1
V gene: TRBV5-1

CDR3 DNA: TGTGCCAGCAGCCAACGAGGGGGCAAGAACACTGAAGCTTTCTTT
CDR3 protein: CASSQRGGKNTEAFF
D gene: TRBD1
clone size: once
J gene: TRBJ1-1
V gene: TRBV3-1/TRBV3-2

CDR3 DNA: TGTGCCATCAGTGATAGCGGGAGAGGGTCCTACGAGCAGTACTTC
CDR3 protein: CAISDSGRGSYEQYF
D gene: TRBD2
clone size: NA
J gene: TRBJ2-7
V gene: TRBV10-3

CDR3 DNA: TGTGCCAGCAGTTACAGGGGCACAGATACGCAGTATTTT
CDR3 protein: CASSYRGTDTQYF
D gene: NA
clone size: NA
J gene: TRBJ2-3
V gene: TRBV6-7

CDR3 DNA: TGTGCCAGTACCCCACAGGGTTACTCCGGGGCCAACGTCCTGACTTTC
CDR3 protein: CASTPQGYSGANVLTF
D gene: NA
clone size: NA
J gene: TRBJ2-6
V gene: TRBV19

CDR3 DNA: TGTGCCACCGAGGGGGGCCAGGAGCGTTCTGGAAACACCATATATTTT
CDR3 protein: CATEGGQERSGNTIYF
D gene: NA
clone size: NA
J gene: TRBJ1-3
V gene: TRBV15

CDR3 DNA: TGTGCCAGCAGTGATATCCGGGGAAATGAGCAGTTCTTC
CDR3 protein: CASSDIRGNEQFF
D gene: NA
clone size: NA
J gene: TRBJ2-1
V gene: TRBV2

CDR3 DNA: TGTGCCAGCAGGGGGGACACTCAAACCTACGAGCAGTACTTC
CDR3 protein: CASRGDTQTYEQYF
D gene: NA
clone size: NA
J gene: TRBJ2-7
V gene: TRBV2

CDR3 DNA: TGTGCCAGCAGTGATCCGGGACAGGGTAACTATGGCTACACCTTC
CDR3 protein: CASSDPGQGNYGYTF
D gene: TRBD1
clone size: NA
J gene: TRBJ1-2
V gene: TRBV6-1

CDR3 DNA: TGTGCCAGCAGCCACCAGCTTCAGATCTACAATGAGCAGTTCTTC
CDR3 protein: CASSHQLQIYNEQFF
D gene: NA
clone size: NA
J gene: TRBJ2-1
V gene: TRBV14

CDR3 DNA: TGTGCCAGCCATTACCGGGGCCTAGACAATGAGCAGTTCTTC
CDR3 protein: CASHYRGLDNEQFF
D gene: NA
clone size: NA
J gene: TRBJ2-1
V gene: TRBV2

CDR3 DNA: TGTGCCAGTAGTACCCAAACAGCTGGCACAGATACGCAGTATTTT
CDR3 protein: CASSTQTAGTDTQYF
D gene: NA
clone size: NA
J gene: TRBJ2-3
V gene: TRBV19

CDR3 DNA: TGTGCCAGCAGGACGACAGGGACAGCCCTTAGCCTCCACTTT
CDR3 protein: CASRTTGTALSLHF
D gene: TRBD1
clone size: NA
J gene: TRBJ1-6
V gene: TRBV6-5

CDR3 DNA: TGTGCCAGCTCACTTGGGACAGGGGGCTTAAACACTGAAGCTTTCTTT
CDR3 protein: CASSLGTGGLNTEAFF
D gene: TRBD1
clone size: NA
J gene: TRBJ1-1
V gene: TRBV18